The clone carrying this T cell receptor (beta chain) was detected many times. This entry belongs to a study of CD8 T cells in ankylosing spondylitis. The CDR3 is 14 residues long. Trimming stripped 0 bases from V and 7 bases from J, with 13 bases between. Germline values: CDR1 SGHTA, CDR2 FQGTGA. TCRdb analysed the 5' RACE reads with MiXCR anew, one entry per CDR3 protein. Of 250,000 to 400,000 distinct CDR3 sequences in the sample, roughly 10% were seen once. The source of this sequence is a female donor with ankylosing spondylitis or in good health (not recorded which). Sequenced material: blood, either unsorted or a sorted T cell fraction (not recorded which). V gene TRBV7-3 combines with J gene TRBJ2-7; possible D gene TRBD1, 6 bases. The CDR3 coding sequence is TGTGCCAGCAGCTTAACGCCAGGGGTAGGGGAGCAGTACTTC. Translation: CASSLTPGVGEQYF.